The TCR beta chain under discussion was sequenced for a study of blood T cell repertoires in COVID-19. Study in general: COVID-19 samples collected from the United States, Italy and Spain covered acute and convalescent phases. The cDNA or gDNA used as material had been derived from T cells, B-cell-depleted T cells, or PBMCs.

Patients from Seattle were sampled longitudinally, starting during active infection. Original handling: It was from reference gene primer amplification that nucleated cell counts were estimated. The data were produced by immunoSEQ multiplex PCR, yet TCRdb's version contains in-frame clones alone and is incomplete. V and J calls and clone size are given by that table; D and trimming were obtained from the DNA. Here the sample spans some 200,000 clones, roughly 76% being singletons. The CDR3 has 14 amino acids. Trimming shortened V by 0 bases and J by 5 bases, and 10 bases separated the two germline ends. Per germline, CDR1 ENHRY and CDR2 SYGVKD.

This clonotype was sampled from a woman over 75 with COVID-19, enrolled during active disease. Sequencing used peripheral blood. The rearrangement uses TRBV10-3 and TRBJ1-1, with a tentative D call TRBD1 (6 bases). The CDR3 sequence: CAISESRGGTEAFF. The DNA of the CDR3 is TGTGCCATCAGTGAGTCCAGGGGTGGGACTGAAGCTTTCTTT.